Presented here are 11 T cell receptor beta chains from one specimen sequenced in a study of blood T cell repertoires in COVID-19. TCRdb's copy holds only in-frame clones and misses some; the assay was immunoSEQ multiplex PCR. The sample lists some 150,000 clones; around nine tenths were seen once. Sequencing was done on a sample of peripheral blood. Receptors were obtained from a human donor in a cohort sampled during active COVID-19.

This chain connects TRBV2 to TRBJ2-5, with 9 bases that match TRBD2. This CDR3 region has 16 residues. The trim removed 8 bases at V and 5 bases at J, leaving 15 bases unmatched. Germline V gene lookup returns CDR1 SNHLY and CDR2 FYNNEI. CDR3 sequence: CASSPGREGLGETQYF. Written as DNA, the CDR3 is TGTGCCAGCTCGCCCGGGCGGGAGGGCCTCGGTGAGACCCAGTACTTC. The entire variable domain, with the rest obtained from reference TRBV2 and TRBJ2-5, is as follows: EPEVTQTPSHQVTQMGQEVILRCVPISNHLYFYWYRQILGQKVEFLVSFYNNEISEKSEIFDDQFSVERPDGSNFTLKIRSTKLEDSAMYFCASSPGREGLGETQYFGPGTRLLVL.

V gene TRBV5-1 combines with J gene TRBJ1-2, with 9 bases aligning to TRBD1. J lost 3 bases, V lost 1 base, and 4 bases had no gene match. Per germline, CDR1 SGHRS and CDR2 YFSETQ. The CDR3 covers 15 residues. The DNA for the CDR3 is TGCGCCAGCAGCTTGAGACAGGGGGAAGACTATGGCTACACCTTC. Amino acids: CASSLRQGEDYGYTF.

J is TRBJ2-2 and V is TRBV7-3; weak D call: TRBD1 (5 bases). The length of the CDR3 is 15 residues. Trimming pared 2 bases from V and 3 bases from J, leaving 10 bases between. The germline V gene has CDR1 SGHTA and CDR2 FQGTGA. CDR3 DNA sequence: TGTGCCAGCAGCTTATCAGGGCTTCACACCGGGGAGCTGTTTTTT. It translates to CASSLSGLHTGELFF.

The chain carries TRBV25-1 and TRBJ2-7, with a weak D call TRBD2 (5 bases). The CDR3 loop spans 15 amino acids. V lost 3 bases and J lost 0, with 12 bases in between. The V gene's germline CDR1 is MGHDK and CDR2 SYGVNS. The CDR3: CASSDWGVSSYEQYF. The CDR3 coding sequence is TGTGCCAGCAGTGATTGGGGAGTGAGCTCCTACGAGCAGTACTTC.

This clone came up once. J is TRBJ1-1 and V is TRBV5-6; TRBD1 is a possible D gene (6 bases). The CDR3 covers 15 residues. Germline values: CDR1 SGHDT, CDR2 YYEEEE. Trimming left V 3 bases short and J 11 bases short, with 23 bases between. CDR3 region: CASSSTPQGYGLAFF. The CDR3 nucleotides read TGTGCCAGCAGCTCTACTCCACAGGGTTACGGTCTTGCTTTCTTT. The variable domain in full, completed from reference TRBV5-6 and TRBJ1-1, reads DAGVTQSPTHLIKTRGQQVTLRCSPKSGHDTVSWYQQALGQGPQFIFQYYEEEERQRGNFPDRFSGHQFPNYSSELNVNALLLGDSALYLCASSSTPQGYGLAFFGQGTRLTVV.

In its sample, this clone was seen once. This chain connects TRBV4-2 to TRBJ2-7; no definite D call. Germline assignment: CDR1 LGHNA and CDR2 YNFKEQ. V dropped 0 bases and J dropped 2 bases, with 11 bases sitting between them. CDR3 length: 15 amino acids. This CDR3 is CASSQDEGSAYEQYF. The CDR3 nucleotides read TGTGCCAGCAGCCAAGATGAAGGAAGCGCCTACGAGCAGTACTTC.

V usage is TRBV24-1 and J usage is TRBJ2-1, with TRBD2 matching over 10 bases. Per the germline V gene, CDR1 is KGHDR and CDR2 is SFDVKD. The CDR3 has 18 residues. V was pared by 1 base and J by 3 bases, with 8 bases of the junction left unmatched. CDR3 DNA sequence: TGTGCCACCAGTGATTTTGGGCTAGCGGGAGCTGGCTACAATGAGCAGTTCTTC. Its protein is CATSDFGLAGAGYNEQFF.

The genes are TRBV28 and TRBJ1-2; D not certain. V lost 7 bases and J 0 bases, leaving 12 bases between the germline ends. Germline CDR1 reads MDHEN; CDR2 reads SYDVKM. The CDR3 has 14 residues. The CDR3 DNA reads as TGTGCCAGCAAATGGCAGAAACCTAACTATGGCTACACCTTC. It specifies CASKWQKPNYGYTF.

This chain joins TRBV27 and TRBJ2-7, with D possibly TRBD2 on 5 matching bases. This CDR3 spans 14 amino acids. With 3 bases removed from V and 3 bases from J, the gap between germline ends came to 12 bases. Per the germline V gene, CDR1 is MNHEY and CDR2 is SMNVEV (reference sequence). CDR3 sequence reads: CASSFEGSYYEQYF. The DNA of the CDR3 is TGTGCCAGCAGTTTTGAGGGCAGCTACTACGAGCAGTACTTC.

The CDR3 region has the DNA TGTGCCAGCAGCTCGGGGACAGGAGGATACTATGGCTACACCTTC. Residues: CASSSGTGGYYGYTF. The chain carries TRBV5-6 and TRBJ1-2; TRBD1 matches at 8 bases. The CDR3 sequence is 15 residues long. J gave up 3 bases and V 3 bases, and 7 bases lay outside the gene matches. In germline, CDR1 is SGHDT, CDR2 YYEEEE.

This clone has only a few counts. This rearrangement joins TRBV6-5 to TRBJ2-7, with 9 bases aligning to TRBD2. The CDR3 extends over 14 amino acids. Germline V gene sequence: CDR1 MNHEY, CDR2 SVGAGI. V dropped 6 bases and J dropped 2; count of bases not matched to a gene: 5. The CDR3 sequence: CASRGTSGPYEQYF. Written as DNA, the CDR3 is TGTGCCAGCAGAGGTACTAGCGGGCCCTACGAGCAGTACTTC.